The 21 T cell receptor beta chains listed next were all sequenced from one sample in a study of tumor and adjacent non-tumor tissue in lung cancer. The library came from three nested PCR rounds adapted from ARM-PCR protocols. TCRdb passed the multiplex PCR reads through MiXCR, listing each CDR3 protein once. This sample has approximately 120,000 distinct CDR3 sequences, with around 57% found just once. RNA was extracted from bulk tissue without any cell sorting. This non-tumor lung sample came from over 3 cm beyond the tumor edge. The specimen sequenced was distant non-tumor lung tissue. These receptors all stem from a man aged 55 to 70 with non-small cell lung cancer.

With respect to this clonotype: This may stem from a read error, because a much larger clone lies one nucleotide away. The rearrangement uses TRBV5-1 and TRBJ1-1; tentative D call: TRBD1 (5 bases). The CDR3 runs 15 residues. Germline V gives CDR1 SGHRS, CDR2 YFSETQ. In DNA form, the CDR3 reads TGCGTCAGCAACCCCGGCGGCAGGGTGATCACTGAAGCTTTCTTT. Protein sequence: CVSNPGGRVITEAFF.

Points on this clonotype: The conserved phenylalanine or tryptophan normally closing the CDR3 is absent here, so this likely arose from a read error. The chain links TRBV19 to TRBJ1-1, with no clear D. The CDR3 totals 17 residues. V lost 1 base to trimming and J lost 2 bases, with 17 bases between them. Looked up from germline, CDR1 is LNHDA and CDR2 is SQIVND (reference sequence). CDR3: CASSIAWAGFTNTEAFS. The CDR3 bases are TGTGCCAGTAGTATAGCATGGGCAGGTTTTACCAACACTGAAGCTTTCTCT.

With respect to this clonotype: This CDR3 is missing its conserved last phenylalanine or tryptophan, likely due to a read error. This sequence joins TRBV11-2 and TRBJ2-5; 8 nucleotides match TRBD2. Unmatched junction bases numbered 13, after V lost 5 bases and J lost 5 bases. Germline assignment: CDR1 SGHAT and CDR2 FQNNGV. The CDR3 has 16 residues. The CDR3 coding sequence is TGTGCCAGCAGCCTCCTAGTGGGACTAGGTGCTGAGACCCAGTACCCC. Encoded protein: CASSLLVGLGAETQYP.

Ten or more counts support this clonotype. This rearrangement joins TRBV20-1 to TRBJ2-7, with 10 bases matching TRBD2. The germline gives CDR1 DFQATT, CDR2 SNEGSKA (reference sequence). V lost 6 bases and J lost 5; bases outside the gene matches: 10. CDR3 size: 14 residues. Here the CDR3 reads CSAYRGLAFHEQYF. The CDR3 DNA reads as TGCAGTGCCTATAGGGGACTAGCGTTCCACGAGCAGTACTTC.

In its sample, this clonotype was seen many times. The chain uses TRBV5-4 and TRBJ1-6, with TRBD1 identical over 8 bases. Germline CDR1 reads SGHNT; CDR2 reads YYREEE (reference sequence). Trimming cost V 4 bases and J 5 bases; bases outside gene matches: 8. This CDR3 has 16 residues. CDR3: CASSPSRGRHNSPLHF. CDR3 nucleotide sequence: TGTGCCAGCAGCCCGAGCAGGGGGCGACATAATTCACCCCTCCACTTT.

This clonotype appeared a few times. The rearrangement links TRBV19 to TRBJ2-1; the D call may be TRBD1 or TRBD2 (6 bases each). V lost 5 bases and J lost 6, with 17 bases in between. Germline V gives CDR1 LNHDA, CDR2 SQIVND (reference sequence). There are 15 residues in the CDR3. The CDR3 reads CASSPRRGRPNEQFF. Written as DNA, the CDR3 is TGTGCCAGTAGTCCTCGTCGGGGGCGCCCCAATGAGCAGTTCTTC. Full variable domain (remainder filled in from reference TRBV19 and TRBJ2-1): DGGITQSPKYLFRKEGQNVTLSCEQNLNHDAMYWYRQDPGQGLRLIYYSQIVNDFQKGDIAEGYSVSREKKESFPLTVTSAQKNPTAFYLCASSPRRGRPNEQFFGPGTRLTVL.

This chain links TRBV29-1 with TRBJ2-5; tentatively, D is TRBD2 (6 bases). In germline, CDR1 is SQVTM, CDR2 ANQGSEA. The CDR3 loop spans 15 amino acids. V lost 1 base to trimming and J lost 5 bases, with 17 bases between them. CDR3 coding DNA: TGCAGCGTTGAAGTCGGCGGGGCTTGGGGGGAGACCCAGTACTTC. It is translated as CSVEVGGAWGETQYF.

V gene TRBV4-2 combines with J gene TRBJ1-5, with D possibly TRBD1 on 5 matching bases. Germline CDR1 reads LGHNA; CDR2 reads YNFKEQ. Trimming removed 2 bases from V and 5 bases from J, with 16 bases in between. The CDR3 totals 16 residues. The CDR3 is CASSQYGGTPYQPQHF. CDR3 bases: TGTGCCAGCAGCCAATATGGCGGGACGCCCTATCAGCCCCAGCATTTT.

The gene calls are TRBV11-1 and TRBJ2-1; D is perhaps TRBD2 (6 bases). Trimming pared 1 base from V and 8 bases from J, leaving 24 bases between. Germline V lookup: CDR1 SGHAT, CDR2 FQDESV (reference sequence). CDR3 length: 18 amino acids. CDR3 residues: CASSLVHRSGLEVHEQFF. The CDR3 coding sequence is TGTGCCAGCAGCTTAGTCCACCGTAGCGGCCTTGAAGTACATGAGCAGTTCTTC.

This clonotype was seen at least ten times. Germline is not matched at one junction end, which may reflect a read error. V is TRBV4-2 and J is TRBJ2-6, with D maybe TRBD2 (6 bases). Looked up from germline, CDR1 is LGHNA and CDR2 is YNFKEQ. The CDR3 has 17 amino acids. CDR3 bases: TGTGCCAGCAGCCCTTCGGGACTGAACTCTGGGACCAACGTCCTGACTTTC. Translating gives CASSPSGLNSGTNVLTF.

On this clonotype: Compared with germline, one end of the junction differs, possibly owing to a read error. V gene TRBV6-6 combines with J gene TRBJ1-1, with a weak D call TRBD1 (5 bases). Per germline, CDR1 MNHNY and CDR2 SVGAGI (reference sequence). This CDR3 has 13 residues. The CDR3, as DNA: TGTACCAGCACCCCCGGGGGTGAGACTGAAGCTTTCTTT. Its protein is CTSTPGGETEAFF.

This clonotype was counted many times. The chain joins TRBV6-6 to TRBJ1-6; no definite D call. The CDR3 runs 16 residues. Germline values: CDR1 MNHNY, CDR2 SVGAGI (reference sequence). Between the trimmed V and J ends, which lost 1 base and 0 bases, there was a span of 7 bases. The CDR3 protein is CASSYWTSSYNSPLHF. CDR3 in DNA: TGTGCCAGCAGTTACTGGACGAGCTCCTATAATTCACCCCTCCACTTT.

In its sample, this clonotype was seen a few times. A junction end diverges from the germline sequence, so it may reflect a read error. The rearrangement links TRBV11-1 to TRBJ2-1; maybe TRBD2 (6 bases). Germline assignment: CDR1 SGHAT and CDR2 FQDESV (reference sequence). This CDR3 is 17 amino acids long. The CDR3 DNA reads as TGTGCCGGCAGCTTAGGCAGCGGGCGGTGGGGCTTCGATGAGCAGTTCTTC. Translating gives CAGSLGSGRWGFDEQFF.

Concerning this clonotype itself: Mismatch with germline at one junction end may stem from a read error. The V and J genes are TRBV5-6 and TRBJ2-1; tentatively, D is TRBD2 (6 bases). The CDR3 is made up of 15 amino acids. Germline lookup yields CDR1 SGHDT and CDR2 YYEEEE. CDR3 loop: CASSGRGLPANEQFF. In DNA, the CDR3 is TGTGCAAGCAGTGGCCGGGGGTTACCTGCCAATGAGCAGTTCTTC. Full variable domain (missing parts from reference TRBV5-6 and TRBJ2-1): DAGVTQSPTHLIKTRGQQVTLRCSPKSGHDTVSWYQQALGQGPQFIFQYYEEEERQRGNFPDRFSGHQFPNYSSELNVNALLLGDSALYLCASSGRGLPANEQFFGPGTRLTVL.

Concerning this clonotype: One end of the junction is discordant with germline, which a read error may explain. The chain combines TRBV4-3 with TRBJ2-7; the match to TRBD2 covers 16 bases. Germline CDR1 LGHNA, CDR2 YSLEER. The CDR3 is 19 residues long. The DNA of the CDR3 is TGCGCCAGCAACCAAGAATGGGGGACTAGCGGGAGGGCCGGGTATGAGCAGTACTTC. Its protein is CASNQEWGTSGRAGYEQYF.

V gene TRBV6-1 combines with J gene TRBJ2-1; the D is unclear. Germline V CDR1 and CDR2: MNHNS, SASEGT. The ends were cut back, 0 bases at V and 8 bases at J, with 8 bases in the middle. This CDR3 comprises 13 residues. CDR3 in DNA: TGTGCCAGCAGTGAAGCTAACCACGATGAGCAGTTCTTC. It specifies CASSEANHDEQFF.

The J gene is TRBJ2-2, the V gene TRBV12-3 or TRBV12-4; D not resolved. This CDR3 has 14 amino acids. The germline V and J ends were trimmed by 5 bases and 9 bases, with 16 bases remaining between them. Here the CDR3 reads CASSVLGGVRELFF. The DNA for the CDR3 is TGTGCCAGCAGTGTTCTGGGTGGAGTCAGGGAGCTGTTTTTT.

Comments on this clonotype: With a much larger clone just one base away, this may be a read error. The genes are TRBV5-4 and TRBJ2-1; D may be TRBD2 (5 bases). Germline assignment: CDR1 SGHNT and CDR2 YYREEE (reference sequence). The CDR3 sequence is 13 residues long. In nucleotides, the CDR3 is TGTACCAGCAGCGATGGACTGTACAATGAGCAGTTCTTC. Its protein is CTSSDGLYNEQFF.

This clonotype occurred a few times. A much bigger clone sits one base away, suggesting this may be a read error. In DNA, the CDR3 is TGTGCCAGCAGCCTCGGACTCACAGGGACAGATACGCGGTATTTT. Protein: CASSLGLTGTDTRYF. The chain couples TRBV28 to TRBJ2-3; 7 bases fit TRBD1. The V gene's germline CDR1 is MDHEN and CDR2 SYDVKM. The CDR3 length is 15 residues. The variable domain in full, completed from reference TRBV28 and TRBJ2-3, reads DVKVTQSSRYLVKRTGEKVFLECVQDMDHENMFWYRQDPGLGLRLIYFSYDVKMKEKGDIPEGYSVSREKKERFSLILESASTNQTSMYLCASSLGLTGTDTRYFGPGTRLTVL.

The chain employs TRBV6-5 and TRBJ2-2; D gene unclear. V dropped 5 bases and J dropped 3 bases, with 22 bases sitting between them. CDR3 length: 18 residues. CDR1 is MNHEY, CDR2 SVGAGI, per germline. DNA of the CDR3: TGTGCCAGCAGTATGGACGCGAAACCCCAGGCCTACACCGGGGAGCTGTTTTTT. This codes for CASSMDAKPQAYTGELFF.

Note on this clonotype: A much larger clone sits a single nucleotide away, making a read error possible. The V and J genes are TRBV7-8 and TRBJ2-5, with D possibly TRBD2 on 5 matching bases. From germline, CDR1 is SGHVS and CDR2 FQNEAQ. This CDR3 has 14 amino acids. With 7 bases removed from V and 3 bases from J, the gap between germline ends came to 15 bases. CDR3 nucleotide sequence: TGTGCCAGCACCCCGGGTGTGAGGGAAGAGACCCAGTACTTC. Its translation: CASTPGVREETQYF.